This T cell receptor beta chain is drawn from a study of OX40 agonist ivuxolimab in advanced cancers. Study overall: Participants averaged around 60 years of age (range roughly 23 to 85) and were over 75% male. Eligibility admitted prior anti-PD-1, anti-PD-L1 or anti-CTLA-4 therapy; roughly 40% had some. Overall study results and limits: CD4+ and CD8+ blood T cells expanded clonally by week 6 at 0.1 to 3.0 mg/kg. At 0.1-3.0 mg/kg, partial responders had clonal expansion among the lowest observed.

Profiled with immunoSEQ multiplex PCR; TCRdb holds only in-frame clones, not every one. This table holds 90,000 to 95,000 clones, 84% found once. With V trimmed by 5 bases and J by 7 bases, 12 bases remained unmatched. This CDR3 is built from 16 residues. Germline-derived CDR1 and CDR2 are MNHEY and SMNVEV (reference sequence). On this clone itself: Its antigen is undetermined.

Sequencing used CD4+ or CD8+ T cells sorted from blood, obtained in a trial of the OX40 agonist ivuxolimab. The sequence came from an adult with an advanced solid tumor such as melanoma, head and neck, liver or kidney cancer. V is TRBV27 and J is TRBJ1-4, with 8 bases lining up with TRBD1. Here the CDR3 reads CASSGSSGTGAEKLFF. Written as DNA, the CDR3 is TGTGCCAGCAGTGGGAGCTCCGGGACAGGCGCTGAAAAACTGTTTTTT. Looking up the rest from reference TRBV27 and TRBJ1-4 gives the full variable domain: EAQVTQNPRYLITVTGKKLTVTCSQNMNHEYMSWYRQDPGLGLRQIYYSMNVEVTDKGDVPEGYKVSRKEKRNFPLILESPSPNQTSLYFCASSGSSGTGAEKLFFGSGTQLSVL.